The clone carrying this T cell receptor (beta chain) was detected only a few times. Its cognate antigen is unknown. The data were taken from a study of beta chain features in type 1 diabetes. Looking at the study overall: Patients and healthy donors were similar in age, gender and cell yields.

What was sequenced were expressed TCRB transcripts, since all of the isolated RNA had been reverse transcribed. Here immunoSEQ multiplex PCR was the method, and the copy in TCRdb shows in-frame clones only, minus some. The sample shows a few hundred thousand clones, 11% of them seen only once. Whole-study findings and limits: Across all four CD4+ subsets, people with type 1 diabetes showed modestly shorter TCRB CDR3s. A PCR bias possibly favoring shorter templates would apply equally to patients and controls.

The CDR3 sequence is 13 residues long. CDR1 and CDR2 (germline): SEHNR, FQNEAQ (reference sequence). V was clipped by 4 bases and J by 5 bases, with 12 bases between them. This clonotype originated in a man in his thirties or forties with type 1 diabetes. The rearrangement links TRBV7-9 to TRBJ2-7; possibly TRBD1 for D (6 bases). The sample comprised naive CD4+ T cells from blood. DNA of the CDR3: TGTGCCAGCAGCTCTACAGGGTTCCACGAGCAGTACTTC. It codes for CASSSTGFHEQYF.